These 22 T cell receptor beta chains originate from one sample sequenced in a study of T-cell reconstitution after alpha-beta-depleted transplantation in children. Unique molecular identifiers were used to barcode this TCRbeta library. MiXCR, applied by TCRdb to the PCR reads, yields one record per CDR3 protein. The data contain roughly 100,000 distinct CDR3 sequences, over 6% of them seen just once; the ten biggest clones take up roughly 15%. This specimen was PBMCs, taken before TCRalphabeta/CD19-depleted stem cell transplant. The receptors originated from a boy aged 2-15 years with acute lymphoblastic leukemia, due to receive a stem cell transplant.

The chain has TRBV28 and TRBJ2-3, with unresolved D. The CDR3 runs 13 residues. Per the germline V gene, CDR1 is MDHEN and CDR2 is SYDVKM. Deletions cut 6 bases from V and 3 bases from J, with 10 bases between. CDR3 residues: CASSSLATDTQYF. CDR3 in DNA: TGTGCCAGCAGCTCTCTGGCTACAGATACGCAGTATTTT.

The chain couples TRBV20-1 to TRBJ2-7; 8 bases line up with TRBD2. This CDR3 is 13 amino acids long. Germline CDR1 DFQATT, CDR2 SNEGSKA (reference sequence). V lost 6 bases, J lost 3 bases, and 7 bases stayed unmatched. This CDR3 is CSARSGANYEQYF. CDR3 bases: TGCAGTGCCCGTAGCGGGGCGAACTACGAGCAGTACTTC.

This clonotype has ten or more counts. V is TRBV7-9 and J is TRBJ1-3; D is unclear. The CDR3 totals 14 residues. Trimming pared 5 bases from V and 0 bases from J, leaving 8 bases between. Per the germline V gene, CDR1 is SEHNR and CDR2 is FQNEAQ (reference sequence). The CDR3 nucleotides are TGTGCCAGCAGCCCTCTCGGCTCTGGAAACACCATATATTTT. The encoded protein is CASSPLGSGNTIYF.

This clonotype was found many times. The chain links TRBV6-5 to TRBJ2-7; a weak D match, TRBD2 (6 bases). Germline CDR1 reads MNHEY; CDR2 reads SVGAGI. The V gene lost 6 bases and the J gene lost 4 bases, with 13 bases spanning the gap. The CDR3 loop spans 13 amino acids. Here the CDR3 reads CASSRDLAYEQYF. The CDR3 bases are TGTGCCAGCAGCCGGGACTTGGCGTACGAGCAGTACTTC.

The chain carries TRBV7-3 and TRBJ2-1; D not resolved. Trimming pared 4 bases from V and 0 bases from J, leaving 10 bases between. The germline V gene has CDR1 SGHTA and CDR2 FQGTGA. The CDR3 loop spans 15 amino acids. This chain's CDR3 is CASSSFTSSYNEQFF. The CDR3 DNA reads as TGTGCCAGCAGCTCCTTTACGAGCTCCTACAATGAGCAGTTCTTC.

This clonotype was observed a handful of times. The chain has TRBV23-1 and TRBJ1-2; D is ambiguous. TRBV23-1 is an ORF; its function is uncertain. V lost 0 bases and J 5 bases, leaving 4 bases between the germline ends. This CDR3 region has 12 residues. The CDR3 sequence is CASSQSAYGYTF. CDR3 coding DNA: TGCGCCAGCAGTCAATCCGCATATGGCTACACCTTC.

There are many counts of this clonotype. This chain links TRBV5-1 with TRBJ2-5, with 11 positions matching TRBD2. The CDR3 runs to 17 residues. CDR1 SGHRS and CDR2 YFSETQ come from the germline V gene. The V segment lost 1 base and the J segment 2 bases; nucleotides outside the gene matches: 7. The DNA of the CDR3 is TGCGCCAGCAGCTTGAGTCTAGCGGGGGGCCCGCAAGAGACCCAGTACTTC. Encoded protein: CASSLSLAGGPQETQYF.

This clonotype was recorded many times. V usage is TRBV13 and J usage is TRBJ2-5; D is unclear. The germline V and J ends were trimmed by 5 bases and 5 bases, with 9 bases remaining between them. In germline, CDR1 is PRHDT, CDR2 FYEKMQ (reference sequence). The CDR3 sequence is 12 residues long. CDR3 sequence reads: CASSRTSETQYF. In DNA form, the CDR3 reads TGTGCCAGCAGCCGCACGTCCGAGACCCAGTACTTC.

This clonotype was picked up a small number of times. Its ends do not fully match the called genes, so a read error is possible. The V gene is TRBV10-1, the J gene TRBJ2-7, with 9 bases identical to TRBD2. Germline V gene lookup returns CDR1 WNHNN and CDR2 SYGVQD (reference sequence). This CDR3 region has 14 residues. CDR3 sequence (DNA): TGCGCCAGCAGTGAGTCGGTACTAGCGGGCTCCCTTGACTTC. It encodes CASSESVLAGSLDF.

In this sample, this clonotype turned up a few times. This chain links TRBV7-6 with TRBJ2-7; the match to TRBD2 covers 9 bases. Germline CDR1 SGHVS, CDR2 FNYEAQ. Trimming took 2 bases from V and 1 from J; bases not matched to a gene: 12. The CDR3 runs to 18 residues. CDR3 bases: TGTGCCAGCAGCTTATCCCCGAGCGGGGGGTTTAGTTCCTACGAGCAGTACTTC. Protein product: CASSLSPSGGFSSYEQYF. Based on the CDR3 plus reference TRBV7-6 and TRBJ2-7, the full variable domain is GAGVSQSPRYKVTKRGQDVALRCDPISGHVSLYWYRQALGQGPEFLTYFNYEAQQDKSGLPNDRFSAERPEGSISTLTIQRTEQRDSAMYRCASSLSPSGGFSSYEQYFGPGTRLTVT.

This clonotype occurred many times. The chain couples TRBV2 to TRBJ2-1; 11 bases align to TRBD2. Germline V gene lookup returns CDR1 SNHLY and CDR2 FYNNEI. The CDR3 sequence is 14 residues long. V trimming: 8 bases; J trimming: 5 bases; junction bases outside the gene matches: 5. The CDR3 spells CASYLAGGNNEQFF. The DNA of the CDR3 is TGTGCCAGCTATCTAGCGGGGGGCAACAATGAGCAGTTCTTC.

V and J are TRBV10-2 and TRBJ1-2, with 8 nucleotides matching TRBD1. V trimming: 4 bases; J trimming: 4 bases; junction bases outside the gene matches: 5. Germline values: CDR1 WSHSY, CDR2 SAAADI. CDR3 length equals 14 residues. The CDR3 region is CASSGTGFGYGYTF. CDR3 sequence (DNA): TGCGCCAGCAGTGGGACAGGGTTTGGCTATGGCTACACCTTC.

Details on this clonotype: This sequence may be a read error, since a much larger clone differs from it by one base. V usage is TRBV6-5 and J usage is TRBJ2-5; TRBD2 is a possible D gene (6 bases). This CDR3 is 17 amino acids long. Germline V gene data show CDR1 as MNHEY and CDR2 as SVGAGI. The CDR3 spells CASSSLGAGTYQETQNF. The CDR3 DNA reads as TGTGCCAGCAGTTCCCTTGGGGCGGGGACCTACCAAGAGACCCAGAACTTC.

The rearrangement links TRBV5-5 to TRBJ1-2; no definite D call. Germline V lookup: CDR1 SGHKS, CDR2 YYEKEE (reference sequence). Trimming took 1 base from V and 6 from J, leaving 10 bases between them. This CDR3 is built from 13 residues. The CDR3 spells CASSLFGGNGYTF. CDR3 in DNA: TGTGCCAGCAGCTTGTTTGGCGGGAATGGCTACACCTTC.

This clonotype was counted at least ten times. V is TRBV28 and J is TRBJ2-7; no firm D call. The V end lost 3 bases, the J end lost 0 bases, and 3 bases lay between the germline ends. The CDR3 has 12 amino acids. Germline CDR1 and CDR2: MDHEN and SYDVKM. This CDR3 reads CASSFSSYEQYF. The CDR3 bases are TGTGCCAGCAGTTTTAGCTCCTACGAGCAGTACTTC.

This clonotype was counted between two and nine times. This rearrangement joins TRBV4-1 to TRBJ1-3; D is perhaps TRBD1 (5 bases). This CDR3 contains 17 residues. The V end was cut by 0 bases, the J end by 1 base, with 13 bases between. The germline V gene encodes CDR1 MGHRA and CDR2 YSYEKL. CDR3 coding DNA: TGCGCCAGCAGCCAAGACCCGAGGGCAGGGTCTGGAAACACCATATATTTT. Protein product: CASSQDPRAGSGNTIYF.

This clonotype was picked up many times. The J gene is TRBJ1-5, the V gene TRBV12-3 or TRBV12-4; D is undetermined. The CDR3 spans 15 residues. V was cut by 8 bases and J by 8 bases, with 22 bases left in between. The CDR3 loop is CASQHSPVSSEPQHF. The CDR3 DNA is TGTGCCAGCCAGCACAGTCCGGTATCATCGGAGCCCCAGCATTTT.

The J gene is TRBJ1-1, the V gene TRBV19; D is perhaps TRBD1 (6 bases). The CDR3 spans 14 residues. The V gene's germline CDR1 is LNHDA and CDR2 SQIVND (reference sequence). V dropped 3 bases and J dropped 4 bases, with 12 bases sitting between them. The CDR3 nucleotides read TGTGCCAGTAGTATGGGGGCGGGGACCACTGAAGCTTTCTTT. Translated, it gives CASSMGAGTTEAFF.

The J gene is TRBJ2-5, the V gene TRBV5-1, with TRBD2 identical over 8 bases. Germline V gene data show CDR1 as SGHRS and CDR2 as YFSETQ. This CDR3 region has 17 residues. J lost 3 bases, V lost 6 bases, and 16 bases had no gene match. The CDR3 loop is CASTPPGLAGDKETQYF. As DNA, the CDR3 is TGCGCCAGCACACCTCCGGGGCTAGCGGGTGACAAAGAGACCCAGTACTTC.

By frequency in the sample, this clonotype is medium-sized. The J gene is TRBJ2-3, the V gene TRBV5-4, with a weak D call TRBD2 (5 bases). CDR3 length: 14 residues. CDR1 and CDR2 from the germline V gene are SGHNT and YYREEE (reference sequence). V was pared by 3 bases and J by 1 base, with 9 bases between. The CDR3 DNA reads TGTGCCAGCAGCTGGGGTAGCGGCACAGATACGCAGTATTTT. Translated: CASSWGSGTDTQYF.

This clonotype was picked up many times. The chain couples TRBV4-3 to TRBJ2-1; possible D gene TRBD2, 7 bases. Germline-derived CDR1 and CDR2 are LGHNA and YSLEER. Trimming removed 0 bases from V and 4 bases from J, with 13 bases in between. The CDR3 has 16 amino acids. CDR3 bases: TGCGCCAGCAGCCAAGAGGGGGGGGCTTTATACAATGAGCAGTTCTTC. Residues: CASSQEGGALYNEQFF.

This clonotype was detected ten times or more. The J gene is TRBJ2-1, the V gene TRBV7-9, with 7 bases fitting TRBD2. With 0 bases clipped from V and 10 bases from J, the junction kept 3 bases outside the gene matches. The V gene's germline CDR1 is SEHNR and CDR2 FQNEAQ (reference sequence). The CDR3 is made up of 13 amino acids. The DNA of the CDR3 is TGTGCCAGCAGCTTAGCAGTCGGGGGGGAGCAGTTCTTC. Its translation: CASSLAVGGEQFF.